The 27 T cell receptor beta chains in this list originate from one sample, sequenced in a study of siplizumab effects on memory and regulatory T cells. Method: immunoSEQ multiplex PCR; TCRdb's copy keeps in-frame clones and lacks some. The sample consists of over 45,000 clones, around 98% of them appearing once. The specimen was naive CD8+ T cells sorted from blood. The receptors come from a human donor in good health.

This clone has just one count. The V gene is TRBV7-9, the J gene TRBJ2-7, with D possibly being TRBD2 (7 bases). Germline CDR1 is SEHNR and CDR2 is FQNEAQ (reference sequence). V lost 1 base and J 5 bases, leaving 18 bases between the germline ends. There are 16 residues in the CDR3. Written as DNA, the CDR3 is TGTGCCAGCAGCTTAGGAGGCGGGGGCCGAGGGCACGAGCAGTACTTC. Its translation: CASSLGGGGRGHEQYF.

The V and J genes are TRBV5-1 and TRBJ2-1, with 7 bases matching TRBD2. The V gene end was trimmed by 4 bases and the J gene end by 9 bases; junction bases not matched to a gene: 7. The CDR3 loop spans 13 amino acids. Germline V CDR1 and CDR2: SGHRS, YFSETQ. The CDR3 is CASSGSSGSEQFF. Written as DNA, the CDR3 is TGCGCCAGCAGCGGGTCTAGCGGTAGTGAGCAGTTCTTC.

The CDR3 region has the DNA TGTGCCGCGGGGGCTAGCGGGACCTACGAGCAGTACTTC. This codes for CAAGASGTYEQYF. This chain uses TRBV25-1 with TRBJ2-7, with TRBD2 matching 9 bases. V shed 11 bases and J 2 bases; nucleotides not matched to a gene: 7. Looked up from germline, CDR1 is MGHDK and CDR2 is SYGVNS. The CDR3 consists of 13 residues.

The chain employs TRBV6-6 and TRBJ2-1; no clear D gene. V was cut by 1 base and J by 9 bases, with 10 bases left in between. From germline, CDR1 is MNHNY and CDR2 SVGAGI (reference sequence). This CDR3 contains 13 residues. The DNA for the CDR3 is TGTGCCAGCAGTTACTGGGAAGGTACTGAGCAGTTCTTC. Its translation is CASSYWEGTEQFF.

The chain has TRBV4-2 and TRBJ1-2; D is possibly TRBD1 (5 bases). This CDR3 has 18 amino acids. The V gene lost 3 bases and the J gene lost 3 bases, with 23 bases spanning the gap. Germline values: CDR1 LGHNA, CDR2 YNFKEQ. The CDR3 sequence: CASSQPDGRDSLDYGYTF. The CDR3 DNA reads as TGTGCCAGCAGCCAGCCCGACGGCCGGGACTCCCTGGACTATGGCTACACCTTC.

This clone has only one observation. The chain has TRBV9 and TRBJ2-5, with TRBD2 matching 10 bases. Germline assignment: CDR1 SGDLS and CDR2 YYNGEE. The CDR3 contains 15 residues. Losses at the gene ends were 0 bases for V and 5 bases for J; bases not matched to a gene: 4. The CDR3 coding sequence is TGTGCCAGCAGCGTAGAGAGGACTAGCGGTGAGACCCAGTACTTC. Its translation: CASSVERTSGETQYF.

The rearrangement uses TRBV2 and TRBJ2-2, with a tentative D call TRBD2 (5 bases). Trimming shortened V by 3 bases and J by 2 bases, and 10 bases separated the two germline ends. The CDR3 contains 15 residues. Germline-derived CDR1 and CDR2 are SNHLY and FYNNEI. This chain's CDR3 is CASSEPSRNTGELFF. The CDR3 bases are TGTGCCAGCAGTGAGCCTAGCAGAAACACCGGGGAGCTGTTTTTT.

DNA for the CDR3: TGTGCCAGCAGTTACACATGGGGGTACGAGCAGTACTTC. It yields the protein CASSYTWGYEQYF. V and J are TRBV6-6 and TRBJ2-7; D could derive from TRBD1 or TRBD2 (5 bases each). The CDR3 is 13 amino acids. Per the germline V gene, CDR1 is MNHNY and CDR2 is SVGAGI (reference sequence). V dropped 2 bases and J dropped 4 bases, with 9 bases sitting between them.

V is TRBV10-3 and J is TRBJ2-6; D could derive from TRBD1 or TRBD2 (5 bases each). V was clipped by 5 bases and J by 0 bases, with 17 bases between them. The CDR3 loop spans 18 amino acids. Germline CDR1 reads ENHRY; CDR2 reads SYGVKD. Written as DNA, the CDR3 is TGTGCCATCAGTCCCGGGGCAGAATCCTCCTCTGGGGCCAACGTCCTGACTTTC. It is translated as CAISPGAESSSGANVLTF.

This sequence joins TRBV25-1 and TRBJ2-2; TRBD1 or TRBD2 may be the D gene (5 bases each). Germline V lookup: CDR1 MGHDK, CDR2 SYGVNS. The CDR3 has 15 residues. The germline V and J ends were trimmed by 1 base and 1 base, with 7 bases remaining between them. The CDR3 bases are TGTGCCAGCAGTGAATTTGGGGGGAACACCGGGGAGCTGTTTTTT. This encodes CASSEFGGNTGELFF.

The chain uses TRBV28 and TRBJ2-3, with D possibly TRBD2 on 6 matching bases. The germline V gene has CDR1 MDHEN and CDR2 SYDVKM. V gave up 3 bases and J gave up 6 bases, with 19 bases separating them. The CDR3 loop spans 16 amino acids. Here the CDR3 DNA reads TGTGCCAGCAGTTTTGTAGCGGTAAAGGGGAGGGATACGCAGTATTTT. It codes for CASSFVAVKGRDTQYF.

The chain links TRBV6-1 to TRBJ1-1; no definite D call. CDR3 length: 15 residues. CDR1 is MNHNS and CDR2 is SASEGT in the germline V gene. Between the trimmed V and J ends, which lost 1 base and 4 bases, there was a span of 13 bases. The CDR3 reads CASSEGLMGSTEAFF. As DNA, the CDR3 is TGTGCCAGCAGTGAAGGATTAATGGGGAGCACTGAAGCTTTCTTT.

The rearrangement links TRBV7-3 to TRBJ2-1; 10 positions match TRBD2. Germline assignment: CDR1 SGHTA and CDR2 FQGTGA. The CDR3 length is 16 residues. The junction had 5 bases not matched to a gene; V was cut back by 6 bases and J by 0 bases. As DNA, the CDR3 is TGTGCCAGCAGTTTTAGCGGGAGGAGCTCCTACAATGAGCAGTTCTTC. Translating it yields CASSFSGRSSYNEQFF.

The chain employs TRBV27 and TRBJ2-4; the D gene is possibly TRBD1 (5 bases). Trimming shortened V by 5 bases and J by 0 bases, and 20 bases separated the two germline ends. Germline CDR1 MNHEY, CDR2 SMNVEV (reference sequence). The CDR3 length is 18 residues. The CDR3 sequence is CASSQSPGQSVAKNIQYF. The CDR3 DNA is TGTGCCAGCAGTCAAAGTCCAGGGCAGTCGGTAGCCAAAAACATTCAGTACTTC.

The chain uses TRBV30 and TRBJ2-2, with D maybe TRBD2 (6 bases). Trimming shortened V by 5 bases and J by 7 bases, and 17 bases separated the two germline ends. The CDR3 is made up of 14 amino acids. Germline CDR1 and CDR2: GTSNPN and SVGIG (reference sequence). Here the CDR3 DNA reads TGTGCCTGGGGGCCGGGACTGTCGGACGGGGAGCTGTTTTTT. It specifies CAWGPGLSDGELFF.

The CDR3 loop reads CASSTRDRGYNEQFF. DNA of the CDR3: TGTGCCAGCTCCACCCGGGACAGGGGTTACAATGAGCAGTTCTTC. The genes are TRBV18 and TRBJ2-1; 10 bases map to TRBD1. This CDR3 contains 15 residues. Germline loops: CDR1 KGHSH, CDR2 LQKENI. Losses at the gene ends were 6 bases for V and 4 bases for J; bases not matched to a gene: 6.

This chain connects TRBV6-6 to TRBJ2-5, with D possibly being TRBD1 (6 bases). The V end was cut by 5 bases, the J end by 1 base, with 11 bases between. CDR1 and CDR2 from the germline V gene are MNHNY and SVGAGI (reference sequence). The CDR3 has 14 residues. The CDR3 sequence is CASSAQGPQETQYF. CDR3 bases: TGTGCCAGCAGTGCACAGGGCCCCCAAGAGACCCAGTACTTC.

Written as DNA, the CDR3 is TGCGCCAGCAGCCAAGAGGCAGCCTCCTACGAGCAGTACTTC. Translated: CASSQEAASYEQYF. The V call is TRBV4-3, the J call TRBJ2-7; D uncertain. The CDR3 runs to 14 residues. Germline loops: CDR1 LGHNA, CDR2 YSLEER. V gave up 0 bases and J gave up 0 bases, with 6 bases separating them.

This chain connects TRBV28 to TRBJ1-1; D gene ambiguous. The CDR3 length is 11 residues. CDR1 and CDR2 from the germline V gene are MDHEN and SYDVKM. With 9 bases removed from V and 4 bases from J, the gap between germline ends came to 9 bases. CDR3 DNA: TGTGCCAGATCACGGGCCACTGAAGCTTTCTTT. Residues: CARSRATEAFF.

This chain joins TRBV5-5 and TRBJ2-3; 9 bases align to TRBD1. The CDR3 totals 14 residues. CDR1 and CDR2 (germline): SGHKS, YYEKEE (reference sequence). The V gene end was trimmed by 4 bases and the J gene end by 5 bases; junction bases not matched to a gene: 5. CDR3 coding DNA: TGTGCCAGCAGCCAAGGGACAGGGATAGATACGCAGTATTTT. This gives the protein CASSQGTGIDTQYF.

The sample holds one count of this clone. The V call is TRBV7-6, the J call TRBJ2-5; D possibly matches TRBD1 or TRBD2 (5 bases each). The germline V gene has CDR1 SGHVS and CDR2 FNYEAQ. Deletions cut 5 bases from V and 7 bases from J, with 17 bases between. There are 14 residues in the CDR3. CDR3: CASSMGTASGTQYF. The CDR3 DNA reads TGTGCCAGCAGCATGGGGACCGCGTCAGGGACCCAGTACTTC.

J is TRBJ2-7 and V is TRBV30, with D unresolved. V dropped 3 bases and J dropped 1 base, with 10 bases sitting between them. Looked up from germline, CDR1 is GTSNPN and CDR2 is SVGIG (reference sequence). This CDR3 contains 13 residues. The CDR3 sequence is CAWRTFGSYEQYF. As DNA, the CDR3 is TGTGCCTGGAGAACGTTCGGGTCCTACGAGCAGTACTTC.

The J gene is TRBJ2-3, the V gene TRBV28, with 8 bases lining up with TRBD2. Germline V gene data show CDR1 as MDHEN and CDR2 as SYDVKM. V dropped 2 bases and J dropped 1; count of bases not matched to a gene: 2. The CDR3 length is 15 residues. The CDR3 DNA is TGTGCCAGCAGTTTAGCAGCGGGAGGCACAGATACGCAGTATTTT. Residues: CASSLAAGGTDTQYF.

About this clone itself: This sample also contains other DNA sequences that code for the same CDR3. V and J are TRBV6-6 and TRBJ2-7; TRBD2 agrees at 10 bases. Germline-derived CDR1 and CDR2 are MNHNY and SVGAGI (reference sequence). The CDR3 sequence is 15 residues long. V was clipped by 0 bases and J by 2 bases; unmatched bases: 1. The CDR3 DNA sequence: TGTGCCAGCAGTTACTCCAGCGGGAGGGCCTACGAGCAGTACTTC. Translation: CASSYSSGRAYEQYF.

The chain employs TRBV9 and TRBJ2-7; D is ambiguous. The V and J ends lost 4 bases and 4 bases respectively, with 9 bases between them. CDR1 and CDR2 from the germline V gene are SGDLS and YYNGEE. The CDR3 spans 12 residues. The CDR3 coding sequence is TGTGCCAGCAGCCCTACCCCTTACGAGCAGTACTTC. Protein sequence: CASSPTPYEQYF.

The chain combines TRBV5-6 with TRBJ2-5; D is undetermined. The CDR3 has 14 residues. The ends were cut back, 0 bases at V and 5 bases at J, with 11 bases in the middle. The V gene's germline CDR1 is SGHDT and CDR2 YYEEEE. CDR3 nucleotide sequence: TGTGCCAGCAGCTTGGAAGGGAATCGGGAGACCCAGTACTTC. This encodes CASSLEGNRETQYF.

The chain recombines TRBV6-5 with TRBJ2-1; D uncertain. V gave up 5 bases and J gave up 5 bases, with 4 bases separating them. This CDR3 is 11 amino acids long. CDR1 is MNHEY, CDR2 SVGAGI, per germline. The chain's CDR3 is CASSDHNEQFF. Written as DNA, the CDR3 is TGTGCCAGCAGTGATCACAATGAGCAGTTCTTC.